These 3 T cell receptor beta chains originate from one sample sequenced in a study of beta chain features in type 1 diabetes. Every bit of the isolated RNA underwent reverse transcription, so sequencing read expressed TCRB transcripts. Clones were read by immunoSEQ multiplex PCR, and TCRdb kept only the in-frame ones, dropping some. Of 200,000 to 250,000 clones listed, roughly 9.6% were seen once; the top ten hold less than 0.035%. Sequencing used naive CD4+ T cells from blood. The source of these receptors is a woman between 18 and 29 years old in good health.

The sample holds a few counts of this clone. V gene TRBV9 combines with J gene TRBJ1-6, with D perhaps matching TRBD1 (5 bases). CDR1 is SGDLS and CDR2 is YYNGEE in the germline V gene. CDR3 length: 15 residues. V dropped 0 bases and J dropped 7 bases, with 11 bases sitting between them. The CDR3 bases are TGTGCCAGCAGCGTAGAGGGGCGTTTCAATTCACCCCTCCACTTT. This codes for CASSVEGRFNSPLHF.

The chain combines TRBV29-1 with TRBJ2-3; 7 bases align to TRBD2. After removal of 3 bases from V and 1 base from J, the junction contained 4 bases not matched to a gene. Germline CDR1 SQVTM, CDR2 ANQGSEA. This CDR3 spans 14 amino acids. This CDR3 reads CSVERESRTDTQYF. CDR3 DNA: TGCAGCGTTGAGCGGGAGTCTCGCACAGATACGCAGTATTTT.

The chain recombines TRBV6-5 with TRBJ1-3; D perhaps matches TRBD1 (5 bases). V was shortened by 7 bases and J by 2 bases, with 12 bases between the two germline ends. The germline CDR1 and CDR2 sequences are MNHEY and SVGAGI. The CDR3 is 14 residues long. CDR3 coding DNA: TGTGCCAGCATGCAGGGTACTCCTGGAAACACCATATATTTT. As protein: CASMQGTPGNTIYF.